This T cell receptor (beta chain) was observed in a study of cytomegalovirus exposure and HLA in healthy donors. As to this clone: Its specificity is unknown.

The method was immunoSEQ multiplex PCR; TCRdb's version includes in-frame clones alone and lacks a portion of them. The table includes 150,000 to 200,000 clones, around 84% detected once. While the first cohort had several hundred subjects, the donors belonged to the separate validation cohort of 100 to 150 subjects. The germline V gene encodes CDR1 KGHSH and CDR2 LQKENI. There are 12 residues in the CDR3. The ends were cut back, 3 bases at V and 6 bases at J, with 6 bases in the middle. Whole-study findings and limits: The tendency of first-cohort TCR clusters to co-occur in the 110 or so validation repertoires emerged from a later analysis. A list of roughly 160 TCR beta chains associated with cytomegalovirus was given. Most TCR sequences were uncommon, yet certain public TCRs appeared in many donors.

This chain links TRBV18 with TRBJ2-1, with D unclear. This sequence was found in a man younger than 35 in good health and CMV-seropositive. The sequenced material came from PBMCs. DNA for the CDR3: TGTGCCAGCTCACCCAGGCCCAATGAGCAGTTCTTC. Residues: CASSPRPNEQFF.